Detailed here is one T cell receptor beta chain. This sample was included in a study of cytomegalovirus exposure and HLA in healthy donors. The PCR had 60 Vbeta and 13 Jbeta primers. The repertoire was sequenced with immunoSEQ multiplex PCR; TCRdb's copy has only in-frame clones and lacks some. The sample carries about 140,000 clones, approximately 79% recorded once. V was cut by 4 bases and J by 9 bases, with 13 bases left in between. CDR1 is SGHAT, CDR2 FQNNGV, per germline. The CDR3 runs 13 residues. This sequence originates from a woman aged 25 to 39 in good health and CMV-seronegative. The specimen sequenced was PBMCs. The chain couples TRBV11-2 to TRBJ2-1, with D tentatively TRBD1 (6 bases). For the CDR3, the DNA is TGTGCCAGCAGCTCGGACAGCAGGGGTGAGCAGTTCTTC. This codes for CASSSDSRGEQFF. Full variable domain (missing parts from reference TRBV11-2 and TRBJ2-1): EAGVAQSPRYKIIEKRQSVAFWCNPISGHATLYWYQQILGQGPKLLIQFQNNGVVDDSQLPKDRFSAERLKGVDSTLKIQPAKLEDSAVYLCASSSDSRGEQFFGPGTRLTVL.